This T cell receptor beta chain was recovered during a study of blood T cell repertoires in COVID-19. Study-wide background: COVID-19 samples from acute and convalescent phases originated in the United States, Italy and Spain. In each case, the material was cDNA or gDNA derived from T cells, B-cell-depleted T cells, or PBMCs.

In the original processing: Nucleated cell number was recorded as an estimate derived from reference gene primer amplification. The repertoire was sequenced with immunoSEQ multiplex PCR; TCRdb's copy has only in-frame clones and lacks some. V and J calls plus clone size are reproduced from that table; the DNA served to infer D and trimming. This table holds 31,000 or so clones, 75% to 90% found once. The TCR comes from a human donor in a cohort sampled during active COVID-19. Sequenced sample: peripheral blood.

Here the CDR3 DNA reads TGTGCCAGCAGCTTGGTGCAGTACAATGAGCAGTTCTTC. Amino acids: CASSLVQYNEQFF. The rearrangement joins TRBV5-5 to TRBJ2-1; no reliable D call. CDR1 and CDR2 from the germline V gene are SGHKS and YYEKEE (reference sequence). This CDR3 contains 13 residues. Trimming removed 0 bases at V and 4 bases at J, with 5 bases between.